One sample yielded the 2 T cell receptor beta chains listed below, sequenced in a study of neoadjuvant anti-PD-1 for oral cavity cancer. Sequencing was performed with immunoSEQ multiplex PCR; in TCRdb, only in-frame clones are kept and a portion is missing. The profile shows some 9,500 clones, less than 70% of them singletons. The time point denotes: after neoadjuvant nivolumab, at surgical resection. The sequences come from PBMCs, collected after nivolumab (anti-PD-1) treatment. These receptors all stem from a person aged 35 to 85 with oral cavity squamous cell carcinoma.

This clone was found a few times. This chain connects TRBV11-2 to TRBJ2-1; TRBD2 is a possible D gene (7 bases). Germline-derived CDR1 and CDR2 are SGHAT and FQNNGV. Deletions cut 1 base from V and 7 bases from J, with 17 bases between. The CDR3 runs 16 residues. CDR3 nucleotides: TGTGCCAGCAGCTTAGTAAGGGGGAGGGCCGGTAATGAGCAGTTCTTC. Protein: CASSLVRGRAGNEQFF.

A few counts support this clone. The rearrangement uses TRBV7-2 and TRBJ1-5; TRBD1 might be the D (6 bases). Germline CDR1 is SGHTA and CDR2 is FQGNSA. This CDR3 has 17 amino acids. The germline V and J ends were trimmed by 3 bases and 4 bases, with 19 bases remaining between them. The CDR3 DNA reads TGTGCCAGCAGCTTCGCCCCGTTGGGGGCGGGTAATCAGCCCCAGCATTTT. Translating it yields CASSFAPLGAGNQPQHF.